This T cell receptor (beta chain) was recovered during a study of T cell responses to AZD1222 COVID-19 vaccine. Study results and caveats: Nearly half of spike-specific TCRs reportedly go after variant regions that carry no mutations. CD4 TCRs linked to vaccination spanned spike, dominating at 160-218 and 743-854. Sampling that yielded the repertoires occurred only after the peak T cell response. Possibly, clonal diversity was underestimated; donors were largely white British and included more females.

This CDR3 comprises 16 residues. With 0 bases clipped from V and 4 bases from J, the junction kept 4 bases outside the gene matches. The germline gives CDR1 MNHEY, CDR2 SVGAGI. To note about this clone: Its antigen is as yet unknown.

The protocol was immunoSEQ multiplex PCR, while the TCRdb copy is restricted to in-frame clones and leaves out a portion. The table has some 170,000 clones, less than 90% seen once. The source of this sequence is an adult in good health. The sequenced sample was peripheral blood, obtained on day 0 of AZD1222 vaccination. The chain couples TRBV6-5 to TRBJ1-4; 8 positions match TRBD1. CDR3 in amino acids: CASSYSTGAGNEKLFF. CDR3 nucleotide sequence: TGTGCCAGCAGTTACTCGACAGGGGCGGGTAATGAAAAACTGTTTTTT.